The sequence of this T cell receptor (beta chain) was determined in a study of radiotherapy plus CTLA-4 blockade in lung cancer. Germline-derived CDR1 and CDR2 are SGHVS and FNYEAQ. J lost 3 bases, V lost 6 bases, and 13 bases had no gene match. The CDR3 loop spans 16 amino acids. Chemo-refractory metastatic non-small-cell lung cancer patients were treated with focal radiation plus CTLA-4 blockade with ipilimumab. This table comes from immunoSEQ multiplex PCR, and its TCRdb copy is limited to in-frame clones, with some not included. In the table there are about 51,000 clones, approximately 80% of which are singletons.

The TCR comes from a human donor with non-small cell lung cancer whose response to radiotherapy plus ipilimumab could not be evaluated. The chain employs TRBV7-6 and TRBJ2-5; 7 nucleotides agree with TRBD2. The source material was peripheral blood, sampled from a patient treated with radiotherapy plus ipilimumab. CDR3 region: CASRKTWGGVEETQYF. In DNA, the CDR3 is TGTGCCAGCAGAAAAACGTGGGGGGGTGTAGAAGAGACCCAGTACTTC. The full variable domain, completed using reference TRBV7-6 and TRBJ2-5, is GAGVSQSPRYKVTKRGQDVALRCDPISGHVSLYWYRQALGQGPEFLTYFNYEAQQDKSGLPNDRFSAERPEGSISTLTIQRTEQRDSAMYRCASRKTWGGVEETQYFGPGTRLLVL.